This is a list of T cell receptor beta chains from one sample in a study of beta chain features in type 1 diabetes. This table comes from immunoSEQ multiplex PCR, and its TCRdb copy is limited to in-frame clones, with some not included. The sample lists about 320,000 clones; less than 15% were seen once. Sequencing was carried out using central memory CD4+ T cells from blood. These receptors were collected from a young man in good health. The conserved cysteine and the conserved F or W are not part of the CDR3 here.

V gene: TRBV19
CDR3 protein: ASTKGQGNEKLF

V gene: TRBV5-1
CDR3 protein: ASNSGTGEDTQY

V gene: TRBV30
CDR3 protein: AGHLAGGVNYNEQF

V gene: TRBV25-1
CDR3 protein: ASSEKRGRVGFAEAF

V gene: TRBV11-3
CDR3 protein: ASSFDLRQY

V gene: TRBV9
CDR3 protein: ASSVETSGIGELF

V gene: TRBV7-2
CDR3 protein: ASSWTSGLQETQY

V gene: TRBV15
CDR3 protein: ATSRESREVRGYT

V gene: TRBV6-5
CDR3 protein: ASSNREGKGEKLF

V gene: TRBV10-3
CDR3 protein: AISERTATGELF

V gene: TRBV5-1
CDR3 protein: ASSKTSGSTGDTQY

V gene: TRBV5-1
CDR3 protein: ASSLRSPDRGYNSPLH

V gene: TRBV30
CDR3 protein: ASGLAGGFGYNEQF

V gene: TRBV5-6
CDR3 protein: ASSLEEWTEAF

V gene: TRBV16
CDR3 protein: ASSQLGARLQPQH

V gene: TRBV25-1
CDR3 protein: ASSDFVNPEAF

V gene: TRBV27
CDR3 protein: ASSLSSVGRTTEAF

V gene: TRBV28
CDR3 protein: ASSLGSRSGNTIY

V gene: TRBV7-9
CDR3 protein: ASSLRSGGLETQY

V gene: TRBV5-1
CDR3 protein: ASSLTSGGPTDTQY

V gene: TRBV19
CDR3 protein: ASKDRSSFIGQPQH

V gene: TRBV30
CDR3 protein: AWSGGGGQETQY

V gene: TRBV27
CDR3 protein: ASSSLRGRGSTEAF

V gene: TRBV6-6
CDR3 protein: ASSQNVGRPGNTIY

V gene: TRBV5-4
CDR3 protein: ASSSPRDKYTGELF

V gene: TRBV28
CDR3 protein: ASSPKNEQF

V gene: TRBV29-1
CDR3 protein: SVEIQGIDTQY

V gene: TRBV5-1
CDR3 protein: ASSLRQGSNTEAF

V gene: TRBV5-6
CDR3 protein: ASSPGTGRANVLT

V gene: TRBV2
CDR3 protein: ASSDGRYTDTQY

V gene: TRBV5-1
CDR3 protein: ASSLEGTNNSPLH

V gene: TRBV4-3
CDR3 protein: ASSQEGGWGGRKQY

V gene: TRBV9
CDR3 protein: ASSVGAAGTGELF

V gene: TRBV7-2
CDR3 protein: ASSRRQGVRGNEQF

V gene: TRBV14
CDR3 protein: ASSRRLAGTDTQY

V gene: TRBV11-2
CDR3 protein: ASSQTGRKNIQY

V gene: TRBV5-1
CDR3 protein: ASSLGQVSGNTIY

V gene: TRBV7-9
CDR3 protein: ASSLDKVYGYT

V gene: TRBV2
CDR3 protein: ASSDIRGGRNEQF

V gene: TRBV6-6
CDR3 protein: ASSLLDEAF

V gene: TRBV18
CDR3 protein: ASSPFRGPSGNTIY

V gene: TRBV28
CDR3 protein: ASSLVGSGNTIY

V gene: TRBV5-6
CDR3 protein: ASSLVTGIYEQY

V gene: TRBV20-1
CDR3 protein: SARGRLGYT

V gene: TRBV4-3
CDR3 protein: ASSQEFWNTEAF

V gene: TRBV5-4
CDR3 protein: ASSLEGRSYEQY

V gene: TRBV10-3
CDR3 protein: AISARPGQSNTEAF

V gene: TRBV7-2
CDR3 protein: ASKPRTENTEAF

V gene: TRBV19
CDR3 protein: ANPPGPHYPYEQY